This T cell receptor beta chain was captured in a study of tumor-infiltrating lymphocytes in primary liver carcinoma (dated by TCRdb to 2017 to 2019). About the investigation overall: Of the five patients (three men and two women, aged 30 to 69 years), four had hepatocellular carcinoma and one had combined HCC and intrahepatic cholangiocarcinoma. The five patients had tumors staged T1-T3 N0M0, with maximum diameters ranging from roughly 4.2 to 10 cm. Each sample produced roughly 3.65 to 8 million productive TCRbeta reads, and read depth showed no significant difference between tissue types. For each liver tumor, the study sampled five regions along with adjacent normal tissue and blood, and applied TCRbeta repertoire sequencing, expression microarrays and whole-exome sequencing. A total of 35 or so specimens from 5 patients went through TCRbeta repertoire sequencing, namely 25 tumor regions, 5 adjacent noncancerous liver tissues and 5 peripheral blood samples. The approximately 25 tumor region samples were profiled with Agilent mRNA microarrays so that TCRbeta repertoire diversity could be related to the local molecular phenotype. Reproducibility between technical replicate repertoires was high, with correlation coefficients above 0.95 and mean shared-clone rates approximately 0.91.

This clonotype was counted between two and nine times. Its antigen remains unidentified. The conserved phenylalanine or tryptophan normally closing the CDR3 is absent here, so this likely arose from a read error. Using a constant-region primer and ProtoScript II reverse transcriptase, TCRbeta-specific cDNA was reverse-transcribed from around 500 ng total RNA. The TCRbeta libraries were prepared through three rounds of nested multiplex PCR following a slightly modified ARM-PCR procedure. Each of the first two PCR rounds ran for nine to eleven cycles and used multiplex TRBV1-TRBV30 forward primers together with a Cbeta reverse primer. Sample barcodes and Illumina adapters were added in a final 25-cycle PCR using Deep VentR polymerase. Before sequencing, amplicons between 200 and 500 bp were purified from gel using a QIAquick gel extraction kit. The TCRbeta amplicons were sequenced with 250-bp paired-end reads on an Illumina HiSeq 2500. Per the source publication's procedure: Quality trimming of reads was performed with Trimmomatic v0.33, and paired reads were merged with FLASH v1.2.11 so that full CDR3 sequences could be recovered. V, D and J germline segments were assigned to the rearranged TCRbeta sequences using MiGEC v1.2.1b. VDJtools v1.0.0 computed clonotype statistics and Shannon-Wiener diversity indices. To cut down on sampling bias, every analysis after diversity analysis relied on just the 250 most abundant clonotypes from each sample. The public reads were reanalyzed by TCRdb: fastp trimming at Q25, MiXCR alignment, in-frame beta chains only. All rows with the same CDR3 protein become a single entry with the most common DNA and genes. TCRdb's processing, not the authors', yielded these V and J calls. The sample table shows about 130,000 distinct CDR3 sequences, and around 64% are seen once. Clones ranked in the top ten supply about 8% of the sample.

The full study reports these points: Just about 8-25% of top clones turned up in all five regions of a tumor, which suggests spatial heterogeneity among tumor-infiltrating T cells. Only the TCR beta chain was sequenced, which likely underestimates true repertoire diversity because unpaired alpha chains were not captured. Bulk unsorted samples precluded comparing CD4+ and CD8+ T cell repertoires. With just five or six patients in the study, the authors point out that the findings should be validated in a larger study. Repertoire overlap was found to be higher between tumor regions (mean around 36%) than between tumor-adjacent (roughly 17%) or tumor-blood (about 14%) pairs, consistent with antigen-driven expansion. Compared with blood, tumors had a significantly larger share of the repertoire taken up by the top 250 clones (p = 0.039).

Compared with germline, V lacks 0 bases and J lacks 3 bases; bases without a gene match: 9. CDR1 SGHDT and CDR2 YYEEEE were looked up in the germline V gene. The CDR3 spans 16 residues, counting both ends. The retained sequence is limited to the CDR3, 48 bases, with the frame set at the first base. Total RNA and DNA were co-extracted from around 18-30 mg of bulk tissue with the AllPrep DNA/RNA mini kit, without cell sorting. Between late 2015 and early 2016, about 5 patients in China with histopathologically diagnosed primary liver carcinoma had surgical resection. Patients had chronic HBV infection and were treatment-naive at sampling. Five spatially separated regions were sampled from each tumor: the superior, inferior, left-lateral and right-lateral poles, plus the tumor centre. Histology showed that every tumor sample contained more than 80% viable tumor cells. Pieces of fresh tumor and adjacent tissue were cut in half, with one half kept in RNAlater at -80 degrees C and the other half sent for histology.

The sequence derives from a woman aged 60-75 years with primary liver carcinoma and hepatitis B virus infection. Sequenced: liver tumor tissue from sampling region 3. Taken with the paper, the label for cell subset or site translates to: tumor region T3, left-lateral pole. Recombination joined TRBV5-6 with TRBJ2-7; the junction holds 7 bases that match TRBD1. The sequenced DNA: TGTGCCAGCAGCTTGGTCCTCTGGGACAGCATCTACGAGCAGTACATC. This sequence encodes CASSLVLWDSIYEQYI.